Listed below are T cell receptor beta chains from one sample, sequenced in a study of radiation and T cells in renal cell carcinoma. Sequencing used immunoSEQ multiplex PCR; TCRdb keeps in-frame clones, though not all of them. The sample has around 60,000 clones; around 80% are singletons. Sequencing was performed on blood, taken from a patient whose treatment included radiotherapy and nephrectomy. These receptors were taken from a man aged 55 to 69 with renal cell carcinoma. Each CDR3 is given with its conserved first and last residue. Each record gives: clone size, CDR3 length, J gene, D gene, V gene, CDR3 DNA, CDR3 protein. A D gene is named only where the DNA matches it firmly. A clone size is listed for some rows: how often the clone was seen (once, few, many), or a class if it is expanded.

size: few; length: 13; J: TRBJ2-7; D: .; V: TRBV6-5; DNA: TGTGCCAGCAGTTGGGCAATTGGAGCCGAGCAGTACTTC; CDR3: CASSWAIGAEQYF
size: .; length: 12; J: TRBJ2-3; D: .; V: TRBV6-1; DNA: TGTGCCAGCAGTGAAGCGGCAGATACGCAGTATTTT; CDR3: CASSEAADTQYF
size: .; length: 14; J: TRBJ2-1; D: .; V: TRBV6-6; DNA: TGTGCCAGCAGCCAGGTCAACTCCTACAATGAGCAGTTCTTC; CDR3: CASSQVNSYNEQFF
size: .; length: 16; J: TRBJ2-1; D: TRBD2; V: TRBV7-9; DNA: TGTGCCAGCAGCCCCTCCGGACTAGCCCGTCCAGCTGAGCAGTTCTTC; CDR3: CASSPSGLARPAEQFF
size: .; length: 14; J: TRBJ2-1; D: .; V: TRBV7-8; DNA: TGTGCCAGCAGCCCACGGAGGACTGGGGGTGAGCAGTTCTTC; CDR3: CASSPRRTGGEQFF
size: .; length: 13; J: TRBJ2-3; D: .; V: TRBV4-2; DNA: TGTGCCAGCAGCCAAATAGAAGGCGATACGCAGTATTTT; CDR3: CASSQIEGDTQYF
size: .; length: 13; J: TRBJ1-4; D: .; V: TRBV5-1; DNA: TGCGCCAGCAGCCCGACAACTAATGAAAAACTGTTTTTT; CDR3: CASSPTTNEKLFF
size: .; length: 17; J: TRBJ1-2; D: TRBD1; V: TRBV10-3; DNA: TGTGCCATCAGTGAGTCAATGGGACAGGATAGGCAAGGTGGCTACACCTTC; CDR3: CAISESMGQDRQGGYTF
size: few; length: 14; J: TRBJ1-1; D: .; V: TRBV13; DNA: TGTGCCAGCAGCTTAGCGGGATCCGACACTGAAGCTTTCTTT; CDR3: CASSLAGSDTEAFF
size: .; length: 17; J: TRBJ1-1; D: TRBD1; V: TRBV5-6; DNA: TGTGCCAGCAGCCTAGACAGGGGTGGTGGTCTGAACACTGAAGCTTTCTTT; CDR3: CASSLDRGGGLNTEAFF
size: .; length: 16; J: TRBJ2-5; D: TRBD2; V: TRBV7-9; DNA: TGTGCCAGCAGCTCCTGGGGTAGCGGGGTCGCTGAGACCCAGTACTTC; CDR3: CASSSWGSGVAETQYF
size: .; length: 16; J: TRBJ2-1; D: TRBD2; V: TRBV5-4; DNA: TGTGCCAGCAGCTTGGAGACTAGCGGGGGGGCCAATGAGCAGTTCTTC; CDR3: CASSLETSGGANEQFF
size: .; length: 11; J: TRBJ2-5; D: TRBD2; V: TRBV5-6; DNA: TGTGCCAGCAGCTCCGGGACTAGGCAGTACTTC; CDR3: CASSSGTRQYF
size: few; length: 13; J: TRBJ1-5; D: .; V: TRBV6-5; DNA: TGTGCCAGCAGTCAAGGGAGGGCAGGGGTGATGGATTTT; CDR3: CASSQGRAGVMDF
size: .; length: 16; J: TRBJ1-3; D: .; V: TRBV7-3; DNA: TGTGCCAGCAGCTTAGGGGGCGGGGGCCCTGGAAACACCATATATTTT; CDR3: CASSLGGGGPGNTIYF
size: once; length: 17; J: TRBJ2-4; D: .; V: TRBV27; DNA: TGTGCCAGCAGTTTATCGATGACGGCTCTAGCCAAAAACATTCAGTACTTC; CDR3: CASSLSMTALAKNIQYF
size: .; length: 14; J: TRBJ2-1; D: TRBD2; V: TRBV7-9; DNA: TGTGCCAGCAGCCAGACTAGCGGGATAAATGAGCAGTTCTTC; CDR3: CASSQTSGINEQFF
size: .; length: 13; J: TRBJ2-5; D: .; V: TRBV11-3; DNA: TGTGCCAGCAGCAGGGGTGGGCAAGAGACCCAGTACTTC; CDR3: CASSRGGQETQYF
size: .; length: 12; J: TRBJ2-7; D: TRBD1; V: TRBV6-1; DNA: TGTGCCAGCTGGGGGACAGACTACGAGCAGTACTTC; CDR3: CASWGTDYEQYF
size: .; length: 13; J: TRBJ2-6; D: .; V: TRBV29-1; DNA: TGCAGCGTCTTCCAGTCTGGGGCCAACGTCCTGACTTTC; CDR3: CSVFQSGANVLTF
size: .; length: 17; J: TRBJ1-2; D: TRBD1; V: TRBV27; DNA: TGTGCCAGCAGTTTATCCGTTACAGGGGGCGCGGTCTATGGCTACACCTTC; CDR3: CASSLSVTGGAVYGYTF
size: .; length: 14; J: TRBJ1-2; D: TRBD1; V: TRBV5-1; DNA: TGCGCCAGCAGCGGGGGACAGGGCGCCTATGGCTACACCTTC; CDR3: CASSGGQGAYGYTF
size: .; length: 15; J: TRBJ2-2; D: .; V: TRBV2; DNA: TGTGCCAGCAGTGTGGAGGGGTCGCCCGCCGGGGAGCTGTTTTTT; CDR3: CASSVEGSPAGELFF
size: .; length: 16; J: TRBJ2-7; D: TRBD1; V: TRBV10-1; DNA: TGCGCCAGCAGTCCCGATCCTGGGACAGGTACCCACGAGCAGTACTTC; CDR3: CASSPDPGTGTHEQYF
size: .; length: 13; J: TRBJ1-3; D: .; V: TRBV25-1; DNA: TGTGCCAGCACTACGGACAGCCGAAACACCATATATTTT; CDR3: CASTTDSRNTIYF
size: .; length: 13; J: TRBJ2-7; D: .; V: TRBV2; DNA: TGTGCCAGCGGGGGGCGATTCCCCTACGAGCAGTACTTC; CDR3: CASGGRFPYEQYF
size: .; length: 13; J: TRBJ2-5; D: .; V: TRBV7-3; DNA: TGTGCCAGCAGCTATCAGGATAAGGAGACCCAGTACTTC; CDR3: CASSYQDKETQYF
size: .; length: 16; J: TRBJ2-1; D: TRBD2; V: TRBV9; DNA: TGTGCCAGCAGCGTATTCGGCGGGAGGGCGGGCAATGAGCAGTTCTTC; CDR3: CASSVFGGRAGNEQFF
size: .; length: 15; J: TRBJ2-5; D: .; V: TRBV5-4; DNA: TGTGCCAGCAGCTTGTTCGGTGAGGGGGGGGAGACCCAGTACTTC; CDR3: CASSLFGEGGETQYF
size: .; length: 15; J: TRBJ1-2; D: .; V: TRBV14; DNA: TGTGCCAGCAGCCAAGGGGGCGAGTCGGACTATGGCTACACCTTC; CDR3: CASSQGGESDYGYTF
size: .; length: 16; J: TRBJ2-3; D: TRBD1; V: TRBV25-1; DNA: TGTGCCAGCAGTGATCCCTCCGCGACAGGGGCAGATACGCAGTATTTT; CDR3: CASSDPSATGADTQYF
size: .; length: 15; J: TRBJ2-2; D: .; V: TRBV7-2; DNA: TGTGCCAGCAGCCCCTCGGACTGGAAGACCGGGGAGCTGTTTTTT; CDR3: CASSPSDWKTGELFF
size: few; length: 14; J: TRBJ2-5; D: .; V: TRBV4-1; DNA: TGCGCCAGCAGCCACTTAGGAGTTTGGGAGACCCAGTACTTC; CDR3: CASSHLGVWETQYF
size: few; length: 15; J: TRBJ1-3; D: .; V: TRBV10-3; DNA: TGTGCCATCAGTGAGACCGCGGATACTGGAAACACCATATATTTT; CDR3: CAISETADTGNTIYF
size: .; length: 15; J: TRBJ1-5; D: .; V: TRBV5-6; DNA: TGTGCCAGCAGCTGGGGAGGGGGAAGGAATCAGCCCCAGCATTTT; CDR3: CASSWGGGRNQPQHF
size: .; length: 13; J: TRBJ2-7; D: TRBD1; V: TRBV2; DNA: TGTGCCAGCGGGGGACAGGGGAACTACGAGCAGTACTTC; CDR3: CASGGQGNYEQYF
size: .; length: 14; J: TRBJ2-3; D: .; V: TRBV4-2; DNA: TGTGCCAGCAGCCAAGAGATTGACACAGATACGCAGTATTTT; CDR3: CASSQEIDTDTQYF
size: .; length: 18; J: TRBJ1-2; D: .; V: TRBV18; DNA: TGTGCCAGCTCACTCTCTTCGACGCATACAATATCTAACTATGGCTACACCTTC; CDR3: CASSLSSTHTISNYGYTF
size: few; length: 17; J: TRBJ2-1; D: TRBD1; V: TRBV5-1; DNA: TGCGCCAGCAGCTGGACGGACAGGGCGAGCTCCTACAATGAGCAGTTCTTC; CDR3: CASSWTDRASSYNEQFF